The 31 T cell receptor beta chains below come from one sample, sequenced in a study of response to subunit inactivated influenza vaccine. TCRdb processed the RT-PCR reads anew with MiXCR; each CDR3 protein has one entry. The profile shows about 610,000 distinct CDR3 sequences, around 15% of them singletons. This specimen was PBMCs from blood, taken approximately 12 days after vaccination. These receptors all stem from a man aged 45 to 65 who received an inactivated influenza vaccine.

This clonotype was seen ten or more times. This chain uses TRBV20-1 with TRBJ1-5; possible D gene TRBD1, 5 bases. V shed 1 base and J shed 7 bases, with 14 bases lying between them. Germline V lookup: CDR1 DFQATT, CDR2 SNEGSKA (reference sequence). The CDR3 sequence is 14 residues long. The CDR3 bases are TGCAGTGCTAGAGGTACCCAGGGATTCCAGCCCCAGCATTTT. Its translation is CSARGTQGFQPQHF.

The sample holds many counts of this clonotype. The chain links TRBV12-3 or TRBV12-4 to TRBJ1-2; a possible D gene is TRBD1 (5 bases). V lost 4 bases and J lost 4, with 13 bases in between. The CDR3 totals 14 residues. CDR3 sequence: CASSSVLGTYGYTF. The CDR3 bases are TGTGCCAGCAGTTCAGTATTGGGGACCTATGGCTACACCTTC.

This clonotype was seen more than once but under ten times. The chain has TRBV7-8 and TRBJ2-7; D not resolved. The CDR3 is 12 residues long. Trimming left V 5 bases short and J 5 bases short, with 10 bases between. Germline V lookup: CDR1 SGHVS, CDR2 FQNEAQ. The chain's CDR3 is CASSGAANEQYF. In nucleotides, the CDR3 is TGTGCCAGCAGCGGCGCCGCCAACGAGCAGTACTTC.

The chain recombines TRBV15 with TRBJ1-5, with D tentatively TRBD1 (5 bases). Germline loops: CDR1 LNHNV, CDR2 YYDKDF (reference sequence). Trimming stripped 3 bases from V and 6 bases from J, with 12 bases between. This CDR3 is 14 amino acids long. The CDR3 loop reads CATSRGGTAQPQHF. The CDR3 coding sequence is TGTGCCACCAGCAGGGGCGGGACGGCTCAGCCCCAGCATTTT.

This clonotype was counted a few times. CDR3 sequence (DNA): TGTGCCAGCAGCTTTGGAGGGGGATTGTCGTACGAGCAGTACTTC. Translating gives CASSFGGGLSYEQYF. V gene TRBV7-2 combines with J gene TRBJ2-7; D tentatively reads TRBD1 or TRBD2 (6 bases each). The germline CDR1 and CDR2 sequences are SGHTA and FQGNSA. The CDR3 has 15 residues. V was clipped by 3 bases and J by 4 bases, with 16 bases between them.

V gene TRBV28 combines with J gene TRBJ2-7, with 9 bases identical to TRBD2. Looked up from germline, CDR1 is MDHEN and CDR2 is SYDVKM. With V trimmed by 2 bases and J by 8 bases, 4 bases remained unmatched. This CDR3 region has 13 residues. The CDR3 nucleotides are TGTGCCAGCAGTTTAGCGGGGGGGACTCAGCAGTACTTC. This translates into CASSLAGGTQQYF.

This clonotype turned up a few times. The chain couples TRBV28 to TRBJ1-1; D remains unclear. Germline-derived CDR1 and CDR2 are MDHEN and SYDVKM. V gave up 5 bases and J gave up 1 base, with 14 bases separating them. There are 15 residues in the CDR3. Written as DNA, the CDR3 is TGTGCCAGCAGTCACCCGAGGGAGACGAACACTGAAGCTTTCTTT. It specifies CASSHPRETNTEAFF.

The chain is built from TRBV6-1 and TRBJ1-5; the D gene is possibly TRBD1 (5 bases). Germline V CDR1 and CDR2: MNHNS, SASEGT. The CDR3 is 13 residues long. Trimming took off 5 bases at V and 7 bases at J, with 12 bases between the two ends. For the CDR3, the DNA is TGTGCCAGCAGTCAGCCGGGGCAGCAGCCCCAGCATTTT. It yields the protein CASSQPGQQPQHF.

The chain uses TRBV28 and TRBJ2-2, with a tentative D call TRBD1 (5 bases). CDR1 and CDR2 from the germline V gene are MDHEN and SYDVKM. V lost 2 bases and J 1 base, leaving 17 bases between the germline ends. This CDR3 contains 18 residues. The CDR3 spells CASSLNLQGRENTGELFF. CDR3 in DNA: TGTGCCAGCAGTTTAAACCTCCAGGGCAGGGAGAACACCGGGGAGCTGTTTTTT.

The chain links TRBV4-2 to TRBJ2-7; the match to TRBD2 covers 11 bases. The CDR3 totals 16 residues. CDR1 is LGHNA and CDR2 is YNFKEQ in the germline V gene. The V gene end was trimmed by 0 bases and the J gene end by 3 bases; junction bases not matched to a gene: 4. The CDR3 loop is CASSQDWTSGYYEQYF. The CDR3 bases are TGTGCCAGCAGCCAAGATTGGACTAGCGGGTACTACGAGCAGTACTTC.

The chain is built from TRBV5-1 and TRBJ2-3; perhaps TRBD1 as D (5 bases). Germline CDR1 reads SGHRS; CDR2 reads YFSETQ. The ends were cut back, 0 bases at V and 2 bases at J, with 10 bases in the middle. This CDR3 has 15 amino acids. In DNA form, the CDR3 reads TGCGCCAGCAGCTTGGGAGACAGACTCACAGATACGCAGTATTTT. Amino acid sequence: CASSLGDRLTDTQYF.

This clonotype was seen only a few times. J is TRBJ2-2 and V is TRBV11-2; unclear D gene. The CDR3 totals 14 residues. Germline V CDR1 and CDR2: SGHAT, FQNNGV. Trimming pared 3 bases from V and 9 bases from J, leaving 14 bases between. CDR3: CASSFQIRTWELFF. CDR3 nucleotide sequence: TGTGCCAGCAGCTTCCAGATACGAACTTGGGAGCTGTTTTTT. The variable domain in full, with the rest retrieved from reference TRBV11-2 and TRBJ2-2, is EAGVAQSPRYKIIEKRQSVAFWCNPISGHATLYWYQQILGQGPKLLIQFQNNGVVDDSQLPKDRFSAERLKGVDSTLKIQPAKLEDSAVYLCASSFQIRTWELFFGEGSRLTVL.

This rearrangement joins TRBV25-1 to TRBJ2-1, with 8 bases fitting TRBD2. The CDR3 sequence is 13 residues long. V was pared by 3 bases and J by 10 bases, with 5 bases of the junction left unmatched. CDR1 is MGHDK, CDR2 SYGVNS, per germline. The CDR3 loop is CASSDPGGREQFF. CDR3 DNA sequence: TGTGCCAGCAGTGACCCGGGAGGGAGGGAGCAGTTCTTC.

This clonotype was counted a few times. The chain links TRBV20-1 to TRBJ2-7, with 9 nucleotides matching TRBD1. V gave up 3 bases and J gave up 6 bases; unmatched junction bases: 9. Germline loops: CDR1 DFQATT, CDR2 SNEGSKA (reference sequence). The length of the CDR3 is 14 residues. The CDR3 DNA follows: TGCAGTGCTAGTTCGGGACAGGGAATTGGCGAGCAGTACTTC. It specifies CSASSGQGIGEQYF.

The rearrangement joins TRBV6-1 to TRBJ2-2; 7 bases are shared with TRBD2. V lost 6 bases, J lost 5 bases, and 9 bases stayed unmatched. CDR3 length: 15 residues. Germline V gene lookup returns CDR1 MNHNS and CDR2 SASEGT. The CDR3: CASSHGTIRTGELFF. The CDR3 nucleotides are TGTGCCAGCAGCCACGGGACTATCAGGACCGGGGAGCTGTTTTTT.

V is TRBV10-3 and J is TRBJ2-3; 7 bases are shared with TRBD2. Germline V gene sequence: CDR1 ENHRY, CDR2 SYGVKD. The CDR3 length is 15 residues. Losses at the gene ends were 6 bases for V and 5 bases for J; bases not matched to a gene: 11. The CDR3 sequence is CAIRSLAEAEDTQYF. In nucleotides, the CDR3 is TGTGCCATCAGGTCGCTAGCGGAGGCGGAAGATACGCAGTATTTT.

The chain joins TRBV5-1 to TRBJ2-1, with D maybe TRBD2 (6 bases). Germline assignment: CDR1 SGHRS and CDR2 YFSETQ. This CDR3 comprises 16 residues. V was clipped by 1 base and J by 9 bases, with 20 bases between them. CDR3 protein: CASSLFQGLFEGEQFF. The CDR3 DNA reads as TGCGCCAGCAGCTTGTTTCAGGGACTTTTCGAGGGTGAGCAGTTCTTC.

This clonotype has more than one count but fewer than ten. The CDR3 loop is CASSQASGRPDEQYF. DNA of the CDR3: TGTGCCAGCAGCCAAGCTAGCGGGAGACCCGACGAGCAGTACTTC. The chain employs TRBV4-2 and TRBJ2-7; TRBD2 aligns across 10 bases. Germline V gives CDR1 LGHNA, CDR2 YNFKEQ. V lost 1 base and J lost 5; bases outside the gene matches: 5. The CDR3 totals 15 residues.

A few counts support this clonotype. V gene TRBV29-1 combines with J gene TRBJ2-1; D remains ambiguous. Trimming removed 4 bases from V and 7 bases from J, with 14 bases in between. The CDR3 is made up of 13 amino acids. CDR1 and CDR2 (germline): SQVTM, ANQGSEA. CDR3 amino acids: CSVARAQANEQFF. CDR3 nucleotide sequence: TGCAGCGTTGCACGGGCCCAGGCGAATGAGCAGTTCTTC.

This clonotype has only a few counts. The rearrangement joins TRBV29-1 to TRBJ2-1; D is perhaps TRBD1 (5 bases). The CDR3 is 14 amino acids. V was cut by 4 bases and J by 2 bases, with 12 bases left in between. The germline V gene has CDR1 SQVTM and CDR2 ANQGSEA. The CDR3 reads CSVGRDSAYNEQFF. The CDR3 nucleotides are TGCAGCGTTGGTAGAGACAGTGCCTACAATGAGCAGTTCTTC.

The rearrangement links TRBV7-9 to TRBJ1-1; unclear D gene. CDR3 size: 13 residues. Germline V gene sequence: CDR1 SEHNR, CDR2 FQNEAQ (reference sequence). V was trimmed by 7 bases and J by 1 base, leaving 10 bases between them. In nucleotides, the CDR3 is TGTGCCAGCACCTCGACGGGGAACACTGAAGCTTTCTTT. The encoded protein is CASTSTGNTEAFF.

This clonotype was detected a few times. The chain recombines TRBV7-9 with TRBJ2-3; 9 bases fit TRBD1. The CDR3 is made up of 15 amino acids. Per germline, CDR1 SEHNR and CDR2 FQNEAQ (reference sequence). V shed 5 bases, J shed 3 bases, and the junction held 6 bases outside the gene matches. The CDR3 DNA reads as TGTGCCAGCAGCCCCCGGGACAGGGAGACAGATACGCAGTATTTT. The encoded protein is CASSPRDRETDTQYF.

This clonotype was observed a few times. V is TRBV11-2 and J is TRBJ2-3; 7 bases are a match to TRBD1. J lost 2 bases, V lost 4 bases, and 9 bases had no gene match. There are 16 residues in the CDR3. The V gene's germline CDR1 is SGHAT and CDR2 FQNNGV. The CDR3 sequence: CASSSKLGQITDTQYF. DNA for the CDR3: TGTGCCAGCAGCTCCAAATTGGGACAGATCACAGATACGCAGTATTTT.

The rearrangement links TRBV7-2 to TRBJ2-5; D possibly corresponds to TRBD2 (6 bases). The CDR3 has 14 residues. Trimming left V 5 bases short and J 4 bases short, with 14 bases between. Germline CDR1 SGHTA, CDR2 FQGNSA. The chain's CDR3 is CASSPVGGRETQYF. The DNA for the CDR3 is TGTGCCAGCAGCCCAGTTGGAGGGAGAGAGACCCAGTACTTC.

The CDR3 region has the DNA TGTGCCAGCAGCTTAGATCGACTAGCGGGGGGCGCGAACACCGGGGAGCTGTTTTTT. It encodes CASSLDRLAGGANTGELFF. The rearrangement joins TRBV11-2 to TRBJ2-2; 13 nucleotides agree with TRBD2. The CDR3 runs to 19 residues. The germline V gene encodes CDR1 SGHAT and CDR2 FQNNGV. V gave up 0 bases and J gave up 0 bases; unmatched junction bases: 4.

This clonotype was counted a few times. The chain uses TRBV19 and TRBJ2-5; D gene ambiguous. V lost 9 bases and J lost 5, with 16 bases in between. The CDR3 has 13 residues. Germline V gene sequence: CDR1 LNHDA, CDR2 SQIVND (reference sequence). Here the CDR3 DNA reads TGTGCCAGCTCGAGACTGTCCGCGGAGACCCAGTACTTC. It encodes CASSRLSAETQYF.

This clonotype showed up just a few times. The J gene is TRBJ2-3, the V gene TRBV5-1; D might be TRBD2 (5 bases). CDR3 length: 15 residues. The V and J ends lost 3 bases and 4 bases respectively, with 15 bases between them. Germline CDR1 SGHRS, CDR2 YFSETQ. The CDR3 DNA reads as TGCGCCAGCAGCTACTCTAGCCTGGGCCCAGATACGCAGTATTTT. As protein: CASSYSSLGPDTQYF.

This clonotype was observed many times. V is TRBV18 and J is TRBJ1-1, with a possible D match to TRBD1 (5 bases). This CDR3 has 13 amino acids. Trimming stripped 3 bases from V and 8 bases from J, with 13 bases between. The germline V gene encodes CDR1 KGHSH and CDR2 LQKENI. CDR3 nucleotides: TGTGCCAGCTCACCCGGGACGGATTTCGAAGCTTTCTTT. This gives the protein CASSPGTDFEAFF. Complete variable domain (other parts from reference TRBV18 and TRBJ1-1): NAGVMQNPRHLVRRRGQEARLRCSPMKGHSHVYWYRQLPEEGLKFMVYLQKENIIDESGMPKERFSAEFPKEGPSILRIQQVVRGDSAAYFCASSPGTDFEAFFGQGTRLTVV.

This clonotype was seen a few times. This sequence joins TRBV6-2 or TRBV6-3 and TRBJ1-3; D possibly corresponds to TRBD1 (5 bases). Trimming took 6 bases from V and 0 from J, leaving 15 bases between them. The CDR3 length is 16 residues. Germline V gene data show CDR1 as MNHEY and CDR2 as SVGEGT. The CDR3 sequence: CASSSGTAVSGNTIYF. As DNA, the CDR3 is TGTGCCAGCAGCTCCGGGACTGCCGTCTCTGGAAACACCATATATTTT.

This clonotype showed up just a few times. This chain connects TRBV29-1 to TRBJ2-5; possibly TRBD1 for D (5 bases). The V and J ends lost 6 bases and 2 bases respectively, with 10 bases between them. This CDR3 contains 12 residues. Germline CDR1 SQVTM, CDR2 ANQGSEA. The CDR3 spells CSVVTAQETQYF. CDR3 nucleotide sequence: TGCAGCGTGGTGACAGCTCAAGAGACCCAGTACTTC.

This clonotype was found many times. This sequence joins TRBV7-2 and TRBJ1-6; the match to TRBD1 covers 9 bases. After removal of 8 bases from V and 7 bases from J, the junction contained 3 bases not matched to a gene. The CDR3 loop spans 13 amino acids. CDR1 SGHTA and CDR2 FQGNSA come from the germline V gene. This CDR3 reads CASLDRGNSPLHF. Here the CDR3 DNA reads TGTGCCAGCCTCGACAGGGGGAATTCACCCCTCCACTTT.